This TCR beta chain was observed in a study of CD8+ T cells in alopecia areata. Study at large: Treatment comprised oral tofacitinib, 5 to 10 mg twice daily, in treated patients.

The treatment: oral pan-JAK inhibitor, 5-10 mg twice daily. Researchers picked out CD4+ and CD8+ T cells from PBMCs by sorting. V lost 3 bases to trimming and J lost 4 bases, with 9 bases between them. There are 12 residues in the CDR3. The germline CDR1 and CDR2 sequences are SQVTM and ANQGSEA. Study-wide findings and caveats: Whether baseline CD8+ expansion is linked to response remains uncertain, given a single nonresponder. Across lesional scalp, and particularly alopecia totalis/universalis, clonality surpassed that of normal scalp.

Once RNA had been extracted, it was reverse transcribed into cDNA to act as the sequencing template. Repertoires were generated with immunoSEQ multiplex PCR, while TCRdb's copy carries only in-frame clones and drops some. The data show about 74,000 clones, with approximately 28% seen just once and under 15% held by the top ten. In regard to this clone: The antigen is unknown.

This specimen consisted of CD8+ T cells sorted from blood, obtained at week 4, from a patient treated with tofacitinib. The chain couples TRBV29-1 to TRBJ1-2; D unclear. The receptor was isolated from a human donor with alopecia areata. The chain's CDR3 is CSVEARIYGYTF. In nucleotides, the CDR3 is TGCAGCGTTGAGGCCAGAATCTATGGCTACACCTTC.